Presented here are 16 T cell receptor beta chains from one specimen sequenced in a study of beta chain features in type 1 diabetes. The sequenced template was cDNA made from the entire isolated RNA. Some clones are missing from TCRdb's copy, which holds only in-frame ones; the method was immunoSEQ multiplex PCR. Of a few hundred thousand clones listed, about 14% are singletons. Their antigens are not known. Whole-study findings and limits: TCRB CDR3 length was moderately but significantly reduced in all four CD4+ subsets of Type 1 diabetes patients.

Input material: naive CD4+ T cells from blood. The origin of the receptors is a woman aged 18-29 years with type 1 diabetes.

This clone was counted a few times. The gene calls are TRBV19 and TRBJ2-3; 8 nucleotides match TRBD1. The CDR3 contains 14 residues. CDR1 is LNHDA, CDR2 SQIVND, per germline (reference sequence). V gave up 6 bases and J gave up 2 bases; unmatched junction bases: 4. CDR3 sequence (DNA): TGTGCCAGTAGACGGACAGGGACCACAGATACGCAGTATTTT. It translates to CASRRTGTTDTQYF.

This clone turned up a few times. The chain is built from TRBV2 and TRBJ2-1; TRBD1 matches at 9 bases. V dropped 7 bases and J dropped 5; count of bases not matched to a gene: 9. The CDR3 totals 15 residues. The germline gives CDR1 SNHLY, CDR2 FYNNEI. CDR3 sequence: CASIADRGRDNEQFF. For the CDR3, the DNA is TGTGCCAGCATCGCGGACAGGGGCAGGGACAATGAGCAGTTCTTC.

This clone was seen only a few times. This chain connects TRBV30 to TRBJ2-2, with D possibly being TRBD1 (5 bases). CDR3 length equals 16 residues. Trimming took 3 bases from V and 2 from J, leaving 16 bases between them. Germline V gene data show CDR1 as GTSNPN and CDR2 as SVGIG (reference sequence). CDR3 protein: CAWRMRSGLNTGELFF. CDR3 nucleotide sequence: TGTGCCTGGAGGATGCGATCAGGGCTAAACACCGGGGAGCTGTTTTTT.

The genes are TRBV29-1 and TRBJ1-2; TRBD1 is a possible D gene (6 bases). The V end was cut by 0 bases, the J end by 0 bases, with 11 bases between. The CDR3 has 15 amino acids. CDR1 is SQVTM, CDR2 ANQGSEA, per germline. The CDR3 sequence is CSVEDSGHSNYGYTF. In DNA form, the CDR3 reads TGCAGCGTTGAAGACTCGGGACATTCTAACTATGGCTACACCTTC. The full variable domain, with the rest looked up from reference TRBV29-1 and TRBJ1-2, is SAVISQKPSRDICQRGTSLTIQCQVDSQVTMMFWYRQQPGQSLTLIATANQGSEATYESGFVIDKFPISRPNLTFSTLTVSNMSPEDSSIYLCSVEDSGHSNYGYTFGSGTRLTVV.

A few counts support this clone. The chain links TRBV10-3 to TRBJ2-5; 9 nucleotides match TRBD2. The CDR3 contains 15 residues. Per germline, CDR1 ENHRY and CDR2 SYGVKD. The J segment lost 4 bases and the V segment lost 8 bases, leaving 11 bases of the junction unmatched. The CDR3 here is CAIALGAGGRETQYF. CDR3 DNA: TGTGCCATCGCCCTGGGAGCGGGAGGTCGAGAGACCCAGTACTTC.

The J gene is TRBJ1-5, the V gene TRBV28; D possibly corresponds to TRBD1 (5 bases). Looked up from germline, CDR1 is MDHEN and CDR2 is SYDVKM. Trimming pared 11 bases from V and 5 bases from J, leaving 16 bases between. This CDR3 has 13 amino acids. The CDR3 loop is CAGGTDGYQPQHF. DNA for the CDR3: TGTGCCGGCGGGACGGACGGTTATCAGCCCCAGCATTTT.

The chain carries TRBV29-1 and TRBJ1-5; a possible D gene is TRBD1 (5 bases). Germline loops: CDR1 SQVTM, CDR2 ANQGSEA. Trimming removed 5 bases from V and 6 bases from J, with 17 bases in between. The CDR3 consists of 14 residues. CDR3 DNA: TGCAGCGTTCCGAGACACCCTCAGGGTCAGCCCCAGCATTTT. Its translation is CSVPRHPQGQPQHF.

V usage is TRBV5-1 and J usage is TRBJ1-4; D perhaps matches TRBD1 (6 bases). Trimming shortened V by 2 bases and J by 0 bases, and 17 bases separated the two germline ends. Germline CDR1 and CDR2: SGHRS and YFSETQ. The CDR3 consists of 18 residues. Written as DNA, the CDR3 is TGCGCCAGCAGCTTAAACAGGGAGAACTTAGCAACTAATGAAAAACTGTTTTTT. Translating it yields CASSLNRENLATNEKLFF.

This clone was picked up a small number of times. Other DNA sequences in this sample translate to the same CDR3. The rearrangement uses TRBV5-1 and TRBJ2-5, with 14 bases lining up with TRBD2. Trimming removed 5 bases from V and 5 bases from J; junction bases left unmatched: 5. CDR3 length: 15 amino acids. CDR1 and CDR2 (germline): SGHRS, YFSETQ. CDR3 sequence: CASSPGLAGVETQYF. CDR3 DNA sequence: TGCGCCAGCAGTCCGGGACTAGCGGGAGTGGAGACCCAGTACTTC.

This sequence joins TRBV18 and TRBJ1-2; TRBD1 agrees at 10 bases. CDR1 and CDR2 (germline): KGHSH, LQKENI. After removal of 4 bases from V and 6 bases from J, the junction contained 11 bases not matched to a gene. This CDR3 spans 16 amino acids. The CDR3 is CASSLAGTGAHDGYTF. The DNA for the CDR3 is TGTGCCAGCTCACTAGCCGGGACAGGGGCCCACGATGGCTACACCTTC.

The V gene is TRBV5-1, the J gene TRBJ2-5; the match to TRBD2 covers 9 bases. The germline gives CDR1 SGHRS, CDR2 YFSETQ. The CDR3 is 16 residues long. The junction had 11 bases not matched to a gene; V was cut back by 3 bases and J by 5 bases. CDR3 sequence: CASSSTGLALVETQYF. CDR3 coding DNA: TGCGCCAGCAGCTCAACCGGACTAGCGTTGGTCGAGACCCAGTACTTC.

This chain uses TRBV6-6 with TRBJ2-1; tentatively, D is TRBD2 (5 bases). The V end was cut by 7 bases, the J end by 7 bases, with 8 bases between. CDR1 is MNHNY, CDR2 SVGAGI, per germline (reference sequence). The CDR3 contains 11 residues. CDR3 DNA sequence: TGTGCCAGCACTAGCCGAAATGAGCAGTTCTTC. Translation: CASTSRNEQFF.

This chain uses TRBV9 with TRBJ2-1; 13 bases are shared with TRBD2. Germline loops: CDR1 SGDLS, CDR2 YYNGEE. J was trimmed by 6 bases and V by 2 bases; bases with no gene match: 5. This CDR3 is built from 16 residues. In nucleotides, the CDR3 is TGTGCCAGCAGCGTTAGACTAGCGGGAGGCTCCAATGAGCAGTTCTTC. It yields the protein CASSVRLAGGSNEQFF.

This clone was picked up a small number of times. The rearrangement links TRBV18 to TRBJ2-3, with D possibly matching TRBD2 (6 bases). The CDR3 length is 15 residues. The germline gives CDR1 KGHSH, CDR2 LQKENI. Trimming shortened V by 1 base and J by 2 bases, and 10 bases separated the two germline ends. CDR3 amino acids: CASSPRGRNTDTQYF. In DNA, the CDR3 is TGTGCCAGCTCACCACGGGGGAGGAACACAGATACGCAGTATTTT.

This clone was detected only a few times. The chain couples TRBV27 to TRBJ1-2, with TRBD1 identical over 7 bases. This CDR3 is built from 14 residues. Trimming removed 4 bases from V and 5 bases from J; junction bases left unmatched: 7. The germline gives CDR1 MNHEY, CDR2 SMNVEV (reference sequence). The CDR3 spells CASSSTGVRYGYTF. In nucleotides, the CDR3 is TGTGCCAGCAGTTCTACAGGGGTTCGGTATGGCTACACCTTC.

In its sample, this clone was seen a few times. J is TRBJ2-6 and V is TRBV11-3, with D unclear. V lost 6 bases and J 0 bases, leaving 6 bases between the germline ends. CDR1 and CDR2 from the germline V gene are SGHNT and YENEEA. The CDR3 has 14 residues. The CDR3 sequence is CASRQSSGANVLTF. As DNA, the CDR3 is TGTGCCAGCAGACAGAGCTCTGGGGCCAACGTCCTGACTTTC.